What follows describes a single T cell receptor (beta chain). Method: immunoSEQ multiplex PCR; TCRdb's copy keeps in-frame clones and lacks some. The table records roughly 80,000 clones, approximately 90% of them present only once. This sample was taken from a study of technical replicates of blood from a few donors. The sequenced material came from T cells isolated from PBMCs. This sequence was found in a human donor in good health.

The CDR3 spells CASSLNSGGYTF. The CDR3 DNA reads TGCGCCAGCAGCTTGAACTCGGGAGGCTACACCTTC. The chain recombines TRBV5-1 with TRBJ1-2; D not certain. Trimming cost V 1 base and J 8 bases, with 9 bases left between them. There are 12 residues in the CDR3. Germline loops: CDR1 SGHRS, CDR2 YFSETQ.